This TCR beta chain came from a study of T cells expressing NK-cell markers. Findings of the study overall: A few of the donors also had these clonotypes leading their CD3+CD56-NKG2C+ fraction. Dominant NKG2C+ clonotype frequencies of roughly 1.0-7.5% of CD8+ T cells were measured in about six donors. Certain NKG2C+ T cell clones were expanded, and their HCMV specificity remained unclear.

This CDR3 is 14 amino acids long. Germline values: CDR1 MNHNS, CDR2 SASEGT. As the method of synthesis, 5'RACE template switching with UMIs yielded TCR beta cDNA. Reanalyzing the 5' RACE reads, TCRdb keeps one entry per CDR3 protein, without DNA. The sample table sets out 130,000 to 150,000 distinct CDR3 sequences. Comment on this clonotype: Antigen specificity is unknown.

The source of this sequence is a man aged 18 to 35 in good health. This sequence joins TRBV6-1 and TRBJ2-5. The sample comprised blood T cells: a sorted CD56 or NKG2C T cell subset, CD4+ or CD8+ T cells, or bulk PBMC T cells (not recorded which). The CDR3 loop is CASNPTLNQETQYF.